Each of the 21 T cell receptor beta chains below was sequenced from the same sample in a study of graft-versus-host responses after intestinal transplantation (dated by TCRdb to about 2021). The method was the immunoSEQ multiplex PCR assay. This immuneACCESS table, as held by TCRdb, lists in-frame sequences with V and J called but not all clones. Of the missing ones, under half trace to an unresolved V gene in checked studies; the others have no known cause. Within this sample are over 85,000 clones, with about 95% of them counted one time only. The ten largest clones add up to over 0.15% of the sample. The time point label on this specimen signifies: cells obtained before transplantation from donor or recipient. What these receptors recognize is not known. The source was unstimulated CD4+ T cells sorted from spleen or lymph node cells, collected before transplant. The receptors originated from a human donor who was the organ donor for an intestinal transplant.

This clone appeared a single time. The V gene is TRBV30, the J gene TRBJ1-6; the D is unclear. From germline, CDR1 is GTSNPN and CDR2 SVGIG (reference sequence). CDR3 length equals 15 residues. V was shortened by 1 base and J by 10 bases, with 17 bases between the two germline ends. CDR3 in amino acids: CAWSGAGDWSSPLHF. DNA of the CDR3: TGTGCCTGGAGTGGTGCCGGTGACTGGAGCTCACCCCTCCACTTT.

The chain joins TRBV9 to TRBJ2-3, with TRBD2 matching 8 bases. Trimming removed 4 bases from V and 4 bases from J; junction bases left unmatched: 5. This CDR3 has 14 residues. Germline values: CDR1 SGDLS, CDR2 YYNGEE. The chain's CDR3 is CASSLSGLADTQYF. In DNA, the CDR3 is TGTGCCAGCAGCCTCTCGGGACTAGCAGATACGCAGTATTTT.

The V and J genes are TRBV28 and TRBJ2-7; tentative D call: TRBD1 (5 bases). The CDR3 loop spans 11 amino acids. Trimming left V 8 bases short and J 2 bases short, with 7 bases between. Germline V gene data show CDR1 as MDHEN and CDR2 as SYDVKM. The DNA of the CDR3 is TGTGCCAGCGCGACAGCCTACGAGCAGTACTTC. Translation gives CASATAYEQYF.

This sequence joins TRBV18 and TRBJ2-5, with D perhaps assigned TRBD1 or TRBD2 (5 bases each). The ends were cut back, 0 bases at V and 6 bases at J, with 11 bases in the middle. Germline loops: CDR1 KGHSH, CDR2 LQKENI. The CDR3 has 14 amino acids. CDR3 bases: TGTGCCAGCTCACCACCAGGGGACCCGAAGACCCAGTACTTC. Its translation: CASSPPGDPKTQYF.

The CDR3 region is CASSSGTSGGAETQYF. For the CDR3, the DNA is TGTGCCAGCAGCTCCGGGACTAGCGGGGGGGCAGAGACCCAGTACTTC. The chain employs TRBV11-2 and TRBJ2-5, with 16 bases that match TRBD2. CDR3 length equals 16 residues. V lost 4 bases to trimming and J lost 4 bases; unmatched junction nucleotides: 3. The germline V gene encodes CDR1 SGHAT and CDR2 FQNNGV.

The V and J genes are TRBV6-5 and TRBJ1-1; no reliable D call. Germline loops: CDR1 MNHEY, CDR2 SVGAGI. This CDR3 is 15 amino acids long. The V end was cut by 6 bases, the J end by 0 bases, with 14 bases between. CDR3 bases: TGTGCCAGCAGCACCGGCTGGGCGATGAACACTGAAGCTTTCTTT. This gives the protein CASSTGWAMNTEAFF.

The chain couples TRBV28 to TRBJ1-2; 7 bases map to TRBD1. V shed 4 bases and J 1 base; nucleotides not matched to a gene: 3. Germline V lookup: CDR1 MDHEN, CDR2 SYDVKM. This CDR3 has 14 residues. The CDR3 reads CASSSGGLNYGYTF. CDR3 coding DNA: TGTGCCAGCAGTTCAGGGGGTCTTAACTATGGCTACACCTTC.

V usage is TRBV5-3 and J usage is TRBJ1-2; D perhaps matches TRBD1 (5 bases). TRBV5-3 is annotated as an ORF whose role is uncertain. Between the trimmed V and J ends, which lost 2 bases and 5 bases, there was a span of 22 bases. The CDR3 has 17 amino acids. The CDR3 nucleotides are TGTGCCAGAAGCTTAGATGGTTGCAGGGTACTACCTTATGGCTACACCTTC. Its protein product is CARSLDGCRVLPYGYTF.

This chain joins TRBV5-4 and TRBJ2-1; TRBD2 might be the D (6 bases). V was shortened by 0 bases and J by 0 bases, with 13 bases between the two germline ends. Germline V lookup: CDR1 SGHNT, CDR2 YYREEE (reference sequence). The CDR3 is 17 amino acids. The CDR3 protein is CASSLGGVGSSYNEQFF. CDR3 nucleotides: TGTGCCAGCAGCTTGGGGGGGGTGGGTAGCTCCTACAATGAGCAGTTCTTC. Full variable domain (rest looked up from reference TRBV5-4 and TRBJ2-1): ETGVTQSPTHLIKTRGQQVTLRCSSQSGHNTVSWYQQALGQGPQFIFQYYREEENGRGNFPPRFSGLQFPNYSSELNVNALELDDSALYLCASSLGGVGSSYNEQFFGPGTRLTVL.

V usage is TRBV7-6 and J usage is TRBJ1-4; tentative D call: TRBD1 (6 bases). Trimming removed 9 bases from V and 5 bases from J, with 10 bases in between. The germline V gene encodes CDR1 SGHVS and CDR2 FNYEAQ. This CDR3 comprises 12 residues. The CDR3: CASGQLNEKLFF. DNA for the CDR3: TGTGCCAGTGGACAGCTGAATGAAAAACTGTTTTTT.

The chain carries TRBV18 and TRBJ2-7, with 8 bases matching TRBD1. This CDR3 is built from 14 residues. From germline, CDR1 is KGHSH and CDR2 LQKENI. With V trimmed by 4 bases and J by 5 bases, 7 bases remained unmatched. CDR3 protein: CASSRDRGLDEQYF. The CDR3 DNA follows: TGTGCCAGCTCACGCGACAGGGGTCTCGACGAGCAGTACTTC.

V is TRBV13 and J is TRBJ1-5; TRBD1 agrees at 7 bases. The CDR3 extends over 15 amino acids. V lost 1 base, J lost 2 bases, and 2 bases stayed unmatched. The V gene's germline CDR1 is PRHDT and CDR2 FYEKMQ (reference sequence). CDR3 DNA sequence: TGTGCCAGCAGCTTAGCCGGGACAGGCAATCAGCCCCAGCATTTT. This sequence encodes CASSLAGTGNQPQHF.

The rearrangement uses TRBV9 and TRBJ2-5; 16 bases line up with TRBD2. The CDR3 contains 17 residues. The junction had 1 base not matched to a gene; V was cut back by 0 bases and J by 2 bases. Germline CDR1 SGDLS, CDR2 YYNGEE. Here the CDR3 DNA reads TGTGCCAGCAGCGTAGAGGGACTAGCGGGGGGGCAAGAGACCCAGTACTTC. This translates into CASSVEGLAGGQETQYF.

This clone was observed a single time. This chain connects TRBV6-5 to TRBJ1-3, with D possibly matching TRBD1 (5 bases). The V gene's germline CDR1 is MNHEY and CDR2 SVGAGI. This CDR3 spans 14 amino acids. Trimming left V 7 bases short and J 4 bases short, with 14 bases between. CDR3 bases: TGTGCCAGCAACCAGGGTCACGTAGGAAACACCATATATTTT. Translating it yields CASNQGHVGNTIYF.

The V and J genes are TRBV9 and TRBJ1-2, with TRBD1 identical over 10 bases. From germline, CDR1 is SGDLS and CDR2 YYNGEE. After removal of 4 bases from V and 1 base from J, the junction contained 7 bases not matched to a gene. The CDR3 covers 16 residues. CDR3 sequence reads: CASSKTGGTINYGYTF. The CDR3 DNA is TGTGCCAGCAGCAAGACAGGGGGCACAATTAACTATGGCTACACCTTC. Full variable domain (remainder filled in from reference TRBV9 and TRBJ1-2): DSGVTQTPKHLITATGQRVTLRCSPRSGDLSVYWYQQSLDQGLQFLIQYYNGEERAKGNILERFSAQQFPDLHSELNLSSLELGDSALYFCASSKTGGTINYGYTFGSGTRLTVV.

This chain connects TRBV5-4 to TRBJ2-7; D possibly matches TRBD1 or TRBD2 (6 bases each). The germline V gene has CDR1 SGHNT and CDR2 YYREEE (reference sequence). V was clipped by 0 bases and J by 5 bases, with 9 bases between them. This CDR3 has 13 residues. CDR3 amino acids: CASSLVGGNEQYF. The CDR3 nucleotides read TGTGCCAGCAGCTTGGTAGGGGGGAACGAGCAGTACTTC.

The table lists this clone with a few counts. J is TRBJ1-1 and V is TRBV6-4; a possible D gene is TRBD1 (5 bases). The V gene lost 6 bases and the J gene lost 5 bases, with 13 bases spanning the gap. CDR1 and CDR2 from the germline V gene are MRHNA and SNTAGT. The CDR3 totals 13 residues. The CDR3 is CASRRAGGTEAFF. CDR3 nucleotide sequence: TGTGCCAGCAGAAGGGCCGGGGGAACTGAAGCTTTCTTT.

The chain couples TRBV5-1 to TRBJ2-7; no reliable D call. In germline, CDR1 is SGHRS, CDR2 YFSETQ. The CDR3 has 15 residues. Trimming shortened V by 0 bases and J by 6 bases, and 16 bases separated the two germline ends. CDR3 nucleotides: TGCGCCAGCAGCTTGGAACTGACAAATTCGGGCGAGCAGTACTTC. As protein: CASSLELTNSGEQYF.

Written as DNA, the CDR3 is TGTGCCAGCAGCTTCGGGACAGGGGTAAACTATGGCTACACCTTC. Protein: CASSFGTGVNYGYTF. The chain couples TRBV5-5 to TRBJ1-2; 10 bases match TRBD1. With V trimmed by 2 bases and J by 2 bases, 3 bases remained unmatched. Germline V gene lookup returns CDR1 SGHKS and CDR2 YYEKEE (reference sequence). The CDR3 extends over 15 amino acids.

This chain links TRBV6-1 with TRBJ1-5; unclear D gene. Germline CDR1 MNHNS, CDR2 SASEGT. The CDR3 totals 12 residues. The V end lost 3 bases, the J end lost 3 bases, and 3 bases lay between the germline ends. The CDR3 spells CASSEFNQPQHF. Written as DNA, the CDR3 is TGTGCCAGCAGTGAGTTCAATCAGCCCCAGCATTTT.

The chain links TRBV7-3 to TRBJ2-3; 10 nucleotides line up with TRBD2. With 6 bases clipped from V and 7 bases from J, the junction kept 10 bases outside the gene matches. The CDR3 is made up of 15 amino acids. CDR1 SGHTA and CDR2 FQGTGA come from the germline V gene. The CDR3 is CASSLTGTSANTQYF. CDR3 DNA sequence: TGTGCCAGCAGTCTCACCGGGACTAGCGCCAATACGCAGTATTTT.